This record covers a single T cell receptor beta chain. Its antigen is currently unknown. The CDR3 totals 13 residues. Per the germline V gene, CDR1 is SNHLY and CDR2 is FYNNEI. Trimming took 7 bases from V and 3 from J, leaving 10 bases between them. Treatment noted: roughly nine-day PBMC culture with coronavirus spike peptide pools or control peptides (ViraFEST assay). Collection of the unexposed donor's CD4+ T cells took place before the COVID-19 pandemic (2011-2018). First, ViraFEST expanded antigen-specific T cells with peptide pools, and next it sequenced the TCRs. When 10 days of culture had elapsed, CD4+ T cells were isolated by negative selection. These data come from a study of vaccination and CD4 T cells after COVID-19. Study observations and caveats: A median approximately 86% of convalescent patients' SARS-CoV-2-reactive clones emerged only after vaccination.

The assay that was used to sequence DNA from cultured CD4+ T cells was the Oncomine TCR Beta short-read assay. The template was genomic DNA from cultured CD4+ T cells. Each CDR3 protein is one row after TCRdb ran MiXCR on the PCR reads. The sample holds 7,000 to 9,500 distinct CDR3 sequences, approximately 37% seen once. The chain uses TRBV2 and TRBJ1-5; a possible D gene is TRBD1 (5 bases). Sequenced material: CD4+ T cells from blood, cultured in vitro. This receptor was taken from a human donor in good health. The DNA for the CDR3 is TGTGCCAGCACCGGGACTAACAATCAGCCCCAGCATTTT. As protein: CASTGTNNQPQHF.